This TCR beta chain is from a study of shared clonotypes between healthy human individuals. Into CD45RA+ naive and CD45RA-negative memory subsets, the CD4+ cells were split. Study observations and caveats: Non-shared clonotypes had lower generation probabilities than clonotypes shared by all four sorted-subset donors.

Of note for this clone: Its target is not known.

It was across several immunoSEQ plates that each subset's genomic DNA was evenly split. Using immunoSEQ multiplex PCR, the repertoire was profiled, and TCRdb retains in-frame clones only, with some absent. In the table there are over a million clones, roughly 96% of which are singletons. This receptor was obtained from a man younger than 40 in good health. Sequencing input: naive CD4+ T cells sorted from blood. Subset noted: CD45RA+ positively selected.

The CDR3 bases are TGTGCCAGCAGCAACGGGAGAGCCTACAATGAGCAGTTCTTC. Its protein is CASSNGRAYNEQFF. J is TRBJ2-1 and V is TRBV5-6; perhaps TRBD2 as D (6 bases). The V end lost 4 bases, the J end lost 2 bases, and 10 bases lay between the germline ends. CDR3 size: 14 residues. Germline CDR1 is SGHDT and CDR2 is YYEEEE. The variable domain in full, with the rest retrieved from reference TRBV5-6 and TRBJ2-1, is DAGVTQSPTHLIKTRGQQVTLRCSPKSGHDTVSWYQQALGQGPQFIFQYYEEEERQRGNFPDRFSGHQFPNYSSELNVNALLLGDSALYLCASSNGRAYNEQFFGPGTRLTVL.